This TCR beta chain was recorded in a study of blood T cell repertoires in COVID-19. At the level of the study: COVID-19 samples collected from the United States, Italy and Spain covered acute and convalescent phases. PBMCs, B-cell-depleted T cells, or T cells were the source of the cDNA or gDNA that made up the material.

Per the original data handling: From reference gene primer amplification, estimates of nucleated cell counts were derived. TCRdb keeps only in-frame clones here, not all; method: immunoSEQ multiplex PCR. V and J calls and clone size are those listed in that table; D and trimming were worked out from the DNA. Seen here are 200,000 to 250,000 clones, roughly 87% observed once, and the top ten hold about 12%. With V trimmed by 3 bases and J by 3 bases, 4 bases remained unmatched. The germline V gene encodes CDR1 SGHRS and CDR2 YFSETQ. The CDR3 consists of 15 residues. The sequenced sample consisted of peripheral blood. This sequence was found in a woman aged 18-29 years who had recovered from COVID-19. The chain joins TRBV5-1 to TRBJ2-3; 10 bases line up with TRBD2. This chain's CDR3 is CASSSGTSVTDTQYF. The CDR3 DNA follows: TGCGCCAGCAGCTCCGGGACTAGCGTGACAGATACGCAGTATTTT.